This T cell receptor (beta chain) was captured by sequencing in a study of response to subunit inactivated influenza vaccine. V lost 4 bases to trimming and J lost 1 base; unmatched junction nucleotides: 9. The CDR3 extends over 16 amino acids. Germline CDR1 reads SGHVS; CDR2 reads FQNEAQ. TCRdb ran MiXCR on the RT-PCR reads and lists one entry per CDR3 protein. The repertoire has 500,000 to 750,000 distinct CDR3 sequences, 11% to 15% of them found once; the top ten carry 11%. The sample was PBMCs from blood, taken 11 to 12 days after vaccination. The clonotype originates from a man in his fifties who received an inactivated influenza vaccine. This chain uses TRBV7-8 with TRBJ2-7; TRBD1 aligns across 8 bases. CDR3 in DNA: TGTGCCAGCAGCTCAGGGGGCGGGTCGGGGTCCTACGAGCAGTACTTC. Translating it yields CASSSGGGSGSYEQYF.